A selection of T cell receptor beta chains follows, all from one sample in a study of shared clonotypes between healthy human individuals. Clones were read by immunoSEQ multiplex PCR, and TCRdb kept only the in-frame ones, dropping some. The data hold approximately 92,000 clones, with approximately 63% observed a single time. Sequences were obtained from memory CD8+ T cells sorted from blood. These receptors were obtained from a man aged 30 to 39 in good health. The CDR3 runs from the conserved cysteine through the conserved F or W. The order of the fields is clone size, V gene, D gene, J gene, CDR3 protein, CDR3 DNA. A D gene is named only where the DNA matches it firmly. Clone sizes are given selectively: once, few, many, or a class where the clone is expanded.

size: NA
V: TRBV7-8
D: NA
J: TRBJ2-5
CDR3: CASSLLADQETQYF
DNA: TGTGCCAGCAGCTTGTTAGCGGACCAAGAGACCCAGTACTTC

size: NA
V: TRBV6-4
D: NA
J: TRBJ2-1
CDR3: CASSELASSSEQFF
DNA: TGTGCCAGCAGTGAGTTGGCTAGCTCGAGTGAGCAGTTCTTC

size: NA
V: TRBV27
D: TRBD1
J: TRBJ2-3
CDR3: CASRLDRARTDTQYF
DNA: TGTGCCAGCAGACTCGACAGGGCCAGGACAGATACGCAGTATTTT

size: NA
V: TRBV7-9
D: NA
J: TRBJ1-4
CDR3: CASSLVSATNEKLFF
DNA: TGTGCCAGCAGCTTAGTTTCCGCAACTAATGAAAAACTGTTTTTT

size: NA
V: TRBV5-6
D: NA
J: TRBJ1-4
CDR3: CASSLGLGARGEKLFF
DNA: TGTGCCAGCAGCTTGGGCCTGGGAGCGCGTGGGGAAAAACTGTTTTTT

size: NA
V: TRBV7-3
D: TRBD1
J: TRBJ1-1
CDR3: CASSWTGGTEAFF
DNA: TGTGCCAGCAGCTGGACAGGGGGCACTGAAGCTTTCTTT

size: NA
V: TRBV5-6
D: NA
J: TRBJ2-1
CDR3: CASSLSVRRHKQFF
DNA: TGTGCCAGCAGCCTGAGTGTCAGGCGACACAAGCAGTTCTTC

size: once
V: TRBV5-1
D: TRBD1
J: TRBJ2-7
CDR3: CASSSDRDYEQYF
DNA: TGCGCCAGCAGCTCAGACAGGGACTACGAGCAGTACTTC

size: NA
V: TRBV7-9
D: NA
J: TRBJ2-7
CDR3: CASRRQVHEQYF
DNA: TGTGCCAGCAGGCGTCAGGTCCACGAGCAGTACTTC

size: NA
V: TRBV29-1
D: NA
J: TRBJ1-1
CDR3: CSPGRMNTEAFF
DNA: TGCAGCCCCGGACGCATGAACACTGAAGCTTTCTTT

size: NA
V: TRBV27
D: TRBD1
J: TRBJ1-1
CDR3: CASSFPMDRETPWDTEAFF
DNA: TGTGCCAGCAGTTTCCCCATGGACAGGGAGACCCCATGGGACACTGAAGCTTTCTTT

size: NA
V: TRBV29-1
D: TRBD1
J: TRBJ2-7
CDR3: CSVALTGPSSEQYF
DNA: TGCAGCGTTGCCTTGACAGGGCCAAGCTCCGAGCAGTACTTC

size: NA
V: TRBV5-1
D: NA
J: TRBJ2-7
CDR3: CASSLGASRSLYEQYF
DNA: TGCGCCAGCAGCTTGGGAGCTTCCAGGAGCCTCTACGAGCAGTACTTC

size: NA
V: TRBV18
D: NA
J: TRBJ2-7
CDR3: CASSDVGYEQYF
DNA: TGTGCCAGCTCGGACGTAGGATACGAGCAGTACTTC

size: NA
V: TRBV4-1
D: TRBD2
J: TRBJ2-3
CDR3: CASSPSAGFSTDTQYF
DNA: TGCGCCAGCAGCCCCTCAGCGGGATTTAGCACAGATACGCAGTATTTT

size: few
V: TRBV4-3
D: NA
J: TRBJ1-5
CDR3: CASSQDRGPGQPQHF
DNA: TGCGCCAGCAGCCAAGATCGGGGGCCCGGTCAGCCCCAGCATTTT

size: NA
V: TRBV5-1
D: TRBD2
J: TRBJ2-3
CDR3: CASSHRKREGLADTQYF
DNA: TGCGCCAGCAGCCACCGAAAGCGGGAGGGTTTGGCAGATACGCAGTATTTT

size: NA
V: TRBV6-1
D: TRBD1
J: TRBJ2-7
CDR3: CASSAGTGGSYEQYF
DNA: TGTGCCAGCAGCGCCGGGACAGGGGGCTCTTACGAGCAGTACTTC

size: once
V: TRBV19
D: NA
J: TRBJ2-1
CDR3: CASSILGGGNNEQFF
DNA: TGTGCCAGTAGTATTCTTGGAGGGGGGAACAATGAGCAGTTCTTC

size: NA
V: TRBV4-3
D: NA
J: TRBJ1-2
CDR3: CASSQEPADIYGYTF
DNA: TGCGCCAGCAGCCAAGAACCCGCGGACATTTATGGCTACACCTTC

size: many
V: TRBV28
D: TRBD2
J: TRBJ2-7
CDR3: CASSSLVGAGGLFDEQYF
DNA: TGTGCCAGCAGTTCGCTCGTGGGTGCGGGAGGGCTTTTCGACGAGCAGTACTTC

size: once
V: TRBV21-1
D: NA
J: TRBJ2-7
CDR3: CASSSSGRQRTYEQYF
DNA: TGTGCCAGCAGCTCCTCTGGGAGACAGAGAACCTACGAGCAGTACTTC

size: few
V: TRBV19
D: NA
J: TRBJ2-5
CDR3: CASSTLLTEPAQETQYF
DNA: TGTGCCAGTAGTACCCTACTGACGGAGCCAGCACAAGAGACCCAGTACTTC

size: NA
V: TRBV18
D: NA
J: TRBJ1-1
CDR3: CASSISRSNTEAFF
DNA: TGTGCCAGCTCAATCAGTAGGTCCAACACTGAAGCTTTCTTT

size: NA
V: TRBV7-9
D: NA
J: TRBJ2-2
CDR3: CASSLEGSLPTGELFF
DNA: TGTGCCAGCAGCTTAGAGGGGTCCCTTCCCACCGGGGAGCTGTTTTTT

size: few
V: TRBV2
D: NA
J: TRBJ2-1
CDR3: CATDTLIRVDEQFF
DNA: TGTGCCACCGATACTTTAATCAGGGTCGATGAGCAGTTCTTC

size: NA
V: TRBV10-3
D: NA
J: TRBJ2-7
CDR3: CAISELGTVRYEQYF
DNA: TGTGCCATCAGTGAGCTTGGGACTGTCCGCTACGAGCAGTACTTC

size: many
V: TRBV19
D: TRBD1
J: TRBJ2-7
CDR3: CASSMTTGEKYF
DNA: TGTGCCAGTAGTATGACAACAGGGGAGAAGTACTTC

size: NA
V: TRBV7-6
D: TRBD2
J: TRBJ2-1
CDR3: CASSLGLAGGGSWVYNEQFF
DNA: TGTGCCAGCAGCTTGGGACTAGCGGGAGGGGGATCATGGGTATACAATGAGCAGTTCTTC

size: NA
V: TRBV5-6
D: NA
J: TRBJ1-5
CDR3: CASSPARAGGNQPQHF
DNA: TGTGCCAGCAGTCCGGCAAGGGCTGGGGGCAATCAGCCCCAGCATTTT

size: NA
V: TRBV25-1
D: NA
J: TRBJ1-2
CDR3: CATSTPDYGYTF
DNA: TGTGCCACATCGACACCGGACTATGGCTACACCTTC

size: NA
V: TRBV25-1
D: NA
J: TRBJ2-3
CDR3: CASSETGQSTDTQYF
DNA: TGTGCCAGCAGTGAAACAGGACAGAGCACAGATACGCAGTATTTT

size: NA
V: TRBV11-2
D: TRBD1
J: TRBJ1-1
CDR3: CASSRPGTGGLGNTEAFF
DNA: TGTGCCAGCAGCCGTCCCGGGACAGGGGGCCTGGGGAACACTGAAGCTTTCTTT

size: NA
V: TRBV5-1
D: NA
J: TRBJ2-1
CDR3: CASSLTPVSGNEQFF
DNA: TGCGCCAGCAGCTTAACTCCAGTTTCAGGCAATGAGCAGTTCTTC

size: NA
V: TRBV7-9
D: NA
J: TRBJ2-1
CDR3: CASSLVVGGSVNEQFF
DNA: TGTGCCAGCAGCTTAGTAGTGGGGGGTAGCGTTAATGAGCAGTTCTTC

size: many
V: TRBV27
D: NA
J: TRBJ1-2
CDR3: CASSLSGYYGYTF
DNA: TGTGCCAGCAGTTTATCCGGATACTATGGCTACACCTTC

size: few
V: TRBV7-9
D: TRBD2
J: TRBJ2-7
CDR3: CASSLRTSGASYEQYF
DNA: TGTGCCAGCAGCCTTCGGACTAGCGGGGCCTCCTACGAGCAGTACTTC

size: NA
V: TRBV7-6
D: NA
J: TRBJ2-1
CDR3: CASSLLSGDIYNEQFF
DNA: TGTGCCAGCAGCTTACTATCGGGAGATATATACAATGAGCAGTTCTTC

size: NA
V: TRBV9
D: TRBD2
J: TRBJ2-7
CDR3: CASSVGVSGNSQQYF
DNA: TGTGCCAGCAGCGTAGGGGTTAGCGGGAACAGTCAGCAGTACTTC

size: NA
V: TRBV27
D: NA
J: TRBJ2-7
CDR3: CASGGFDYTYEQYF
DNA: TGTGCCAGCGGCGGCTTCGACTACACCTACGAGCAGTACTTC

size: NA
V: TRBV1
D: NA
J: TRBJ1-6
CDR3: CTSSQGRAQLERSPLHF
DNA: TGCACCAGCAGCCAAGGGCGGGCTCAACTCGAGAGATCACCCCTCCACTTT

size: few
V: TRBV5-1
D: NA
J: TRBJ2-3
CDR3: CASSLGFGSGSSTDTQYF
DNA: TGCGCCAGCAGCTTGGGTTTCGGATCGGGATCGTCGACAGATACGCAGTATTTT

size: NA
V: TRBV27
D: TRBD1
J: TRBJ2-7
CDR3: CASSLLGTGEGYEQYF
DNA: TGTGCCAGCAGTTTGTTAGGGACAGGGGAGGGATACGAGCAGTACTTC

size: NA
V: TRBV27
D: TRBD2
J: TRBJ2-1
CDR3: CASSSRTSGRPLIYNEQFF
DNA: TGTGCCAGCAGTTCCCGCACTAGCGGGAGGCCCCTTATTTACAATGAGCAGTTCTTC

size: NA
V: TRBV13
D: NA
J: TRBJ2-5
CDR3: CASSLSRSRDGETQYF
DNA: TGTGCCAGCAGCCTATCGAGATCTAGGGACGGGGAGACCCAGTACTTC

size: NA
V: TRBV5-5
D: NA
J: TRBJ2-2
CDR3: CASSLEQGDTGELFF
DNA: TGTGCCAGCAGCCTAGAACAGGGTGATACCGGGGAGCTGTTTTTT

size: NA
V: TRBV27
D: NA
J: TRBJ2-7
CDR3: CASSFGTNTNEQYF
DNA: TGTGCCAGCAGTTTTGGGACAAATACCAACGAGCAGTACTTC

size: many
V: TRBV25-1
D: NA
J: TRBJ2-2
CDR3: CASSEDTGELFF
DNA: TGTGCCAGCAGTGAAGACACCGGGGAGCTGTTTTTT

size: few
V: TRBV19
D: NA
J: TRBJ1-5
CDR3: CACRTYNQPQHF
DNA: TGTGCCTGTCGGACATATAATCAGCCCCAGCATTTT

size: many
V: TRBV6-1
D: TRBD1
J: TRBJ2-5
CDR3: CASSELAGQGGETQYF
DNA: TGTGCCAGCAGTGAATTAGCCGGACAGGGAGGAGAGACCCAGTACTTC

size: many
V: TRBV28
D: NA
J: TRBJ1-5
CDR3: CASRANLGGNQPQHF
DNA: TGTGCCAGCAGAGCGAATTTAGGGGGCAATCAGCCCCAGCATTTT

size: NA
V: TRBV7-8
D: NA
J: TRBJ2-6
CDR3: CASGTQNAANVLTF
DNA: TGTGCCAGCGGCACACAGAACGCGGCCAACGTCCTGACTTTC

size: NA
V: TRBV25-1
D: NA
J: TRBJ2-2
CDR3: CASSEDSTGELFF
DNA: TGTGCCAGCAGTGAAGACAGCACCGGGGAGCTGTTTTTT

size: NA
V: TRBV30
D: NA
J: TRBJ2-2
CDR3: CAWSEGGKNTGELFF
DNA: TGTGCCTGGAGCGAAGGGGGGAAGAACACCGGGGAGCTGTTTTTT

size: NA
V: TRBV14
D: TRBD2
J: TRBJ2-5
CDR3: CASSQHRLAGTVRQETQYF
DNA: TGTGCCAGCAGCCAACACCGGCTAGCGGGAACCGTAAGGCAAGAGACCCAGTACTTC